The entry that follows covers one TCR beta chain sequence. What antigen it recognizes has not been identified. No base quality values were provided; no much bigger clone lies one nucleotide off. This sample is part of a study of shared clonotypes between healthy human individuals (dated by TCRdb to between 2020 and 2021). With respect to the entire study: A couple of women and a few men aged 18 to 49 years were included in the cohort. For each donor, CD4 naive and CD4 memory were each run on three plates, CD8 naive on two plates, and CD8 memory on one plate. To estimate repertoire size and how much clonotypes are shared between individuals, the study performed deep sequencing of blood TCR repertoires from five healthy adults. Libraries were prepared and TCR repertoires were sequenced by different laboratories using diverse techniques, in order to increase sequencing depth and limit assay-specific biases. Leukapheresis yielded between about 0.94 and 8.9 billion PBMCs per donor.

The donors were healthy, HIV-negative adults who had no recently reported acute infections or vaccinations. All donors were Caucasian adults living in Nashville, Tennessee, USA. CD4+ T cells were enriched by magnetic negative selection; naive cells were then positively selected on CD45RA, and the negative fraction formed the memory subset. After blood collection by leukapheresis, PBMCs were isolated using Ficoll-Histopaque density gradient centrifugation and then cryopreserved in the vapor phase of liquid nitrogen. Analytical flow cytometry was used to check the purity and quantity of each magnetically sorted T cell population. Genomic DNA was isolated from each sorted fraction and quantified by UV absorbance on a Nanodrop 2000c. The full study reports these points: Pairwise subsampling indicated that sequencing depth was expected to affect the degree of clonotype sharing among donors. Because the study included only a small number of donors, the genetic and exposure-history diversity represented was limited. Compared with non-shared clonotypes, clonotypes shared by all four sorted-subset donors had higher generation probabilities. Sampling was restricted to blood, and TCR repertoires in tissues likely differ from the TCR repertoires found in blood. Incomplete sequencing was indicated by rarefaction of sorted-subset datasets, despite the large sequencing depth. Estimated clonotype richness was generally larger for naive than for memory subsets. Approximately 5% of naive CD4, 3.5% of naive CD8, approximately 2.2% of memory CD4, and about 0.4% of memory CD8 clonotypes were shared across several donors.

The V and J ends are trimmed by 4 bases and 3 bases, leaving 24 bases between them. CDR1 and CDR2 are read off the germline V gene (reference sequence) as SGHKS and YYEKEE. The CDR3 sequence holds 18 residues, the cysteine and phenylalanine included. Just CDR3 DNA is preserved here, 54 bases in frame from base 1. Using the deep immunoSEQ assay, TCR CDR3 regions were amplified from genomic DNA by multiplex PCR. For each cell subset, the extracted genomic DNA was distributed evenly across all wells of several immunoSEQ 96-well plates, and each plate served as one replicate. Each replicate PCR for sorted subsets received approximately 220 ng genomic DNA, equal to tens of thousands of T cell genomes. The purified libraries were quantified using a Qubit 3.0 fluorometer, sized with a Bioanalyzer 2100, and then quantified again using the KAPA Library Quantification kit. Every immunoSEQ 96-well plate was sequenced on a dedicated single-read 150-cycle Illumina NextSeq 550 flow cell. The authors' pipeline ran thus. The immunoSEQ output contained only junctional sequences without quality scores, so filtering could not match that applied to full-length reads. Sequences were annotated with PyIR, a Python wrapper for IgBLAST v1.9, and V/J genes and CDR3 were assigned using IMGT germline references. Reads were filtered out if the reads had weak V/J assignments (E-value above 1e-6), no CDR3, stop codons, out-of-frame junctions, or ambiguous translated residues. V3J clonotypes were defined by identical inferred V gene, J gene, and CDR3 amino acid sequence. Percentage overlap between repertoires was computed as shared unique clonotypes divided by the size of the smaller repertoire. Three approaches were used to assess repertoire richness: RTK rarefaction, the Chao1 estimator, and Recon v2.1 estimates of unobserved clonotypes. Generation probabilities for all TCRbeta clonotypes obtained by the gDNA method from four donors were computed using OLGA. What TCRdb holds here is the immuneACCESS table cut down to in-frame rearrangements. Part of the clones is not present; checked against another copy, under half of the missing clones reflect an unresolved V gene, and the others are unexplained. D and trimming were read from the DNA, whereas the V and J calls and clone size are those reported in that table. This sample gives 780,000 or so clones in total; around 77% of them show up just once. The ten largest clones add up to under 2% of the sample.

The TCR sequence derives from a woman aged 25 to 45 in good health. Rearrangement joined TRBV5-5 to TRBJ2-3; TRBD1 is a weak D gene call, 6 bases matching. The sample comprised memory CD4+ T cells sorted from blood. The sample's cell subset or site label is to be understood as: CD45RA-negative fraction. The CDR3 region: CASSRDIQGILWTDTQYF. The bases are TGTGCCAGCAGCCGTGATATCCAGGGGATATTGTGGACAGATACGCAGTATTTT.